These 23 T cell receptor beta chains were all obtained from the same sample, sequenced in a study of CD8 T cells in Susac syndrome. Random hexamers were used to reverse transcribe 0.5 to 1 ug of RNA. MiXCR, run by TCRdb on the immunoSEQ multiplex PCR reads, gives a single entry per CDR3 protein. This sample carries some 300,000 distinct CDR3 sequences, about 88% of them seen once, and the ten largest clones take about 0.17%. Sequenced input: CD8+ T cells from PBMCs. These receptors were taken from a human donor with multiple sclerosis.

The chain joins TRBV24-1 to TRBJ2-1; 14 positions match TRBD2. The CDR3 consists of 17 residues. Trimming cost V 5 bases and J 1 base; bases outside gene matches: 3. Per the germline V gene, CDR1 is KGHDR and CDR2 is SFDVKD. The CDR3 here is CATSGGLAGVSYNEQFF. The CDR3 coding sequence is TGTGCCACCAGTGGGGGACTAGCGGGAGTTTCCTACAATGAGCAGTTCTTC.

A note on this clonotype: Its ends do not fully match the called genes, so a read error is possible. CDR3 sequence: CASGQDLVVRTSSTDTQYF. DNA for the CDR3: TGCGCCAGCGGCCAAGATTTGGTGGTCAGGACATCTAGCACAGATACGCAGTATTTT. This chain links TRBV4-1 with TRBJ2-3; D is possibly TRBD1 (5 bases). Looked up from germline, CDR1 is MGHRA and CDR2 is YSYEKL. This CDR3 spans 19 amino acids.

The rearrangement uses TRBV9 and TRBJ2-2, with D unclear. Germline V CDR1 and CDR2: SGDLS, YYNGEE. The V and J ends lost 3 bases and 5 bases respectively, with 8 bases between them. The CDR3 is 13 amino acids. The CDR3 sequence is CASSADGTGELFF. In DNA form, the CDR3 reads TGTGCCAGCAGCGCTGACGGGACCGGGGAGCTGTTTTTT. The whole variable domain, filled in from reference TRBV9 and TRBJ2-2, reads DSGVTQTPKHLITATGQRVTLRCSPRSGDLSVYWYQQSLDQGLQFLIQYYNGEERAKGNILERFSAQQFPDLHSELNLSSLELGDSALYFCASSADGTGELFFGEGSRLTVL.

The V and J genes are TRBV20-1 and TRBJ1-5; TRBD1 matches at 7 bases. Germline-derived CDR1 and CDR2 are DFQATT and SNEGSKA (reference sequence). The CDR3 has 15 amino acids. After removal of 0 bases from V and 7 bases from J, the junction contained 9 bases not matched to a gene. DNA for the CDR3: TGCAGTGCTAGAGATCGGACAGGCAGTCCCCAGCCCCAGCATTTT. This gives the protein CSARDRTGSPQPQHF.

The chain employs TRBV27 and TRBJ2-7, with 8 bases matching TRBD1. The CDR3 length is 15 residues. The germline CDR1 and CDR2 sequences are MNHEY and SMNVEV (reference sequence). The trim removed 3 bases at V and 5 bases at J, leaving 9 bases unmatched. CDR3 in amino acids: CASSLTGEAYDEQYF. CDR3 nucleotides: TGTGCCAGCAGTTTGACAGGGGAGGCCTACGACGAGCAGTACTTC.

CDR3: CASSSVGETDLYGYTF. CDR3 in DNA: TGTGCCAGCAGCTCGGTGGGGGAGACAGACCTCTATGGCTACACCTTC. The J gene is TRBJ1-2, the V gene TRBV7-6; possibly TRBD1 for D (5 bases). Trimming stripped 4 bases from V and 4 bases from J, with 19 bases between. The germline CDR1 and CDR2 sequences are SGHVS and FNYEAQ. CDR3 size: 16 residues.

V is TRBV6-4 and J is TRBJ2-6; D is possibly TRBD1 (5 bases). There are 16 residues in the CDR3. Per germline, CDR1 MRHNA and CDR2 SNTAGT. V was cut by 2 bases and J by 4 bases, with 12 bases left in between. CDR3 in amino acids: CASSDTRETGANVLTF. The CDR3 nucleotides are TGTGCCAGCAGTGACACCAGGGAAACGGGGGCCAACGTCCTGACTTTC.

The J gene is TRBJ2-1, the V gene TRBV12-3 or TRBV12-4, with TRBD2 matching 9 bases. This CDR3 contains 18 residues. J was trimmed by 2 bases and V by 5 bases; bases with no gene match: 13. Here the CDR3 DNA reads TGTGCCAGCAGTCTCCTAGGGATGGGCGGGGGGGCCTACAATGAGCAGTTCTTC. Translating it yields CASSLLGMGGGAYNEQFF.

This sequence joins TRBV24-1 and TRBJ1-2; no clear D gene. Trimming took off 2 bases at V and 4 bases at J, with 16 bases between the two ends. Germline CDR1 and CDR2: KGHDR and SFDVKD. This CDR3 comprises 16 residues. The chain's CDR3 is CATSDSDLTRGYGYTF. In DNA form, the CDR3 reads TGTGCCACCAGTGATTCGGACCTGACCCGTGGCTATGGCTACACCTTC.

The V and J genes are TRBV13 and TRBJ2-7; D perhaps matches TRBD1 (5 bases). CDR3 size: 14 residues. Per germline, CDR1 PRHDT and CDR2 FYEKMQ (reference sequence). Between the trimmed V and J ends, which lost 5 bases and 1 base, there was a span of 12 bases. The CDR3 coding sequence is TGTGCCAGCAGCATTCCACAGGAATCCTACGAGCAGTACTTC. Amino acids: CASSIPQESYEQYF.

The chain combines TRBV4-2 with TRBJ2-1; 12 nucleotides match TRBD2. This CDR3 contains 16 residues. Trimming at V came to 1 base and at J to 8 bases, leaving 6 bases not matched to a gene. Germline V gene data show CDR1 as LGHNA and CDR2 as YNFKEQ. The DNA of the CDR3 is TGTGCCAGCAGCCAAGGGCTAGCGGGAGGGCCCGATGAGCAGTTCTTC. This encodes CASSQGLAGGPDEQFF.

V gene TRBV29-1 combines with J gene TRBJ1-2; perhaps TRBD1 as D (5 bases). The CDR3 loop spans 11 amino acids. V was clipped by 5 bases and J by 5 bases, with 9 bases between them. Looked up from germline, CDR1 is SQVTM and CDR2 is ANQGSEA. The CDR3 sequence: CSVKRGYGYTF. In DNA form, the CDR3 reads TGCAGCGTTAAGCGGGGGTATGGCTACACCTTC.

The chain combines TRBV12-3 or TRBV12-4 with TRBJ2-5; TRBD1 is a possible D gene (5 bases). The CDR3 consists of 13 residues. V lost 3 bases, J lost 4 bases, and 9 bases lay in between. Here the CDR3 reads CASSFRVGETQYF. The CDR3 DNA reads TGTGCCAGCAGTTTCAGGGTTGGAGAGACCCAGTACTTC.

This clonotype has only one observation. V usage is TRBV9 and J usage is TRBJ2-1; 9 bases agree with TRBD1. Germline-derived CDR1 and CDR2 are SGDLS and YYNGEE. The CDR3 is 14 residues long. Unmatched junction bases numbered 5, after V lost 2 bases and J lost 8 bases. The CDR3 region has the DNA TGTGCCAGCAGCGTTCCGGGACAGGGCGATGAGCAGTTCTTC. This translates into CASSVPGQGDEQFF. Together with reference TRBV9 and TRBJ2-1, the CDR3 gives the full variable domain: DSGVTQTPKHLITATGQRVTLRCSPRSGDLSVYWYQQSLDQGLQFLIQYYNGEERAKGNILERFSAQQFPDLHSELNLSSLELGDSALYFCASSVPGQGDEQFFGPGTRLTVL.

J is TRBJ2-2 and V is TRBV12-3 or TRBV12-4, with D possibly TRBD2 on 6 matching bases. CDR3 length: 15 amino acids. Trimming took off 7 bases at V and 6 bases at J, with 18 bases between the two ends. CDR3 in amino acids: CASTGRAGKAGELFF. DNA for the CDR3: TGTGCCAGCACGGGGCGGGCGGGAAAGGCCGGGGAGCTGTTTTTT.

DNA for the CDR3: TGTGCCACCAGCAGAGATCACGTCGAAGTCCAAGAGACCCAGTACTTC. Protein: CATSRDHVEVQETQYF. The gene calls are TRBV15 and TRBJ2-5, with D unresolved. CDR3 length equals 16 residues. Trimming shortened V by 0 bases and J by 1 base, and 12 bases separated the two germline ends. Germline CDR1 LNHNV, CDR2 YYDKDF (reference sequence).

The rearrangement links TRBV7-9 to TRBJ1-2; 8 bases line up with TRBD1. Germline lookup yields CDR1 SEHNR and CDR2 FQNEAQ (reference sequence). The CDR3 runs 16 residues. J gave up 8 bases and V 4 bases, and 15 bases lay outside the gene matches. In nucleotides, the CDR3 is TGTGCCAGCAGCTCCGTGGACAGGGACTTATTTGACGGCTACACCTTC. The encoded protein is CASSSVDRDLFDGYTF.

V and J are TRBV28 and TRBJ2-2; D is unclear. CDR3 length: 15 amino acids. V lost 7 bases and J lost 0, with 12 bases in between. The V gene's germline CDR1 is MDHEN and CDR2 SYDVKM. The CDR3 here is CASMGGSPNTGELFF. DNA for the CDR3: TGTGCCAGCATGGGTGGCAGCCCGAACACCGGGGAGCTGTTTTTT. The full variable domain, with the rest looked up from reference TRBV28 and TRBJ2-2, is DVKVTQSSRYLVKRTGEKVFLECVQDMDHENMFWYRQDPGLGLRLIYFSYDVKMKEKGDIPEGYSVSREKKERFSLILESASTNQTSMYLCASMGGSPNTGELFFGEGSRLTVL.

DNA for the CDR3: TGCAGCGCGGGGGGTGAAGCTTTCTTT. Translation: CSAGGEAFF. The chain couples TRBV29-1 to TRBJ1-1, with D perhaps TRBD1 (5 bases). Germline V gene lookup returns CDR1 SQVTM and CDR2 ANQGSEA. The length of the CDR3 is 9 residues. V lost 7 bases and J lost 7, with 7 bases in between.

The gene calls are TRBV20-1 and TRBJ2-5; D gene ambiguous. This CDR3 comprises 14 residues. The V and J ends lost 0 bases and 5 bases respectively, with 13 bases between them. Germline V gives CDR1 DFQATT, CDR2 SNEGSKA (reference sequence). The CDR3 loop is CSAREGTDWETQYF. Here the CDR3 DNA reads TGCAGTGCTAGAGAGGGAACGGATTGGGAGACCCAGTACTTC.

The chain joins TRBV4-3 to TRBJ2-1, with 8 bases matching TRBD2. There are 15 residues in the CDR3. J was trimmed by 8 bases and V by 0 bases; bases with no gene match: 6. Per germline, CDR1 LGHNA and CDR2 YSLEER. CDR3 sequence reads: CASSQEEGSGDEQFF. CDR3 nucleotides: TGCGCCAGCAGCCAAGAGGAGGGTAGCGGGGATGAGCAGTTCTTC.

The rearrangement uses TRBV6-5 and TRBJ1-3; no reliable D call. V was clipped by 2 bases and J by 0 bases, with 14 bases between them. Germline CDR1 and CDR2: MNHEY and SVGAGI. CDR3 length equals 17 residues. The CDR3 reads CASSYTAGLSSGNTIYF. The CDR3 region has the DNA TGTGCCAGCAGTTACACCGCAGGTCTCAGCTCTGGAAACACCATATATTTT.

This clonotype appeared a single time. The chain is built from TRBV4-3 and TRBJ1-2; D is uncertain. The CDR3 is 13 residues long. The ends were cut back, 8 bases at V and 13 bases at J, with 23 bases in the middle. Germline-derived CDR1 and CDR2 are LGHNA and YSLEER. The CDR3 DNA sequence: TGCGCCAGCGCCGCCTCAAGACCCCTCCCGACCACCTTC. This encodes CASAASRPLPTTF.